The 17 T cell receptor beta chains below come from one sample, sequenced in a study of blood T cells in healthy people across ages. For the second PCR, which ran for about 7 to 11 cycles, a sample-barcoded 5' primer and a J-beta primer mix were used. MiXCR, applied by TCRdb to the 5' RACE reads, yields one record per CDR3 protein. This repertoire shows around 800,000 distinct CDR3 sequences, roughly 25% found once; its top ten account for around 3%. In addition, the sample was reused for a study of T cells of mothers and their children.

The sequenced sample consisted of blood. Source of these receptors: a boy younger than 18 in good health.

CDR3 DNA sequence: TGCGCCAGCAGCGATGACAGGGGGGCCTCCTACGAGCAGTACTTC. As protein: CASSDDRGASYEQYF. V and J are TRBV5-1 and TRBJ2-5; TRBD1 matches at 9 bases. Gene TRBJ2-7 matches the end of the DNA better, so the J call may be wrong. CDR1 and CDR2 from the germline V gene are SGHRS and YFSETQ. The CDR3 spans 15 residues.

The gene calls are TRBV4-2 and TRBJ2-5; 11 nucleotides agree with TRBD2. The germline V gene encodes CDR1 LGHNA and CDR2 YNFKEQ. The CDR3 spans 17 residues. After removal of 4 bases from V and 5 bases from J, the junction contained 12 bases not matched to a gene. The CDR3 DNA follows: TGTGCCAGCAGCCTGGAGGACCTAGCGGGGGGAGAGGAGACCCAGTACTTC. Protein sequence: CASSLEDLAGGEETQYF.

This clonotype turned up a few times. The CDR3 sequence is CSVGIGISLAKNIQYF. CDR3 bases: TGCAGCGTTGGGATTGGTATAAGCTTAGCCAAAAACATTCAGTACTTC. The chain is built from TRBV29-1 and TRBJ2-4; D unresolved. V lost 4 bases and J lost 0, with 16 bases in between. This CDR3 spans 16 amino acids. Germline-derived CDR1 and CDR2 are SQVTM and ANQGSEA.

The chain combines TRBV3-1 with TRBJ1-2; D gene uncertain. Germline V gene lookup returns CDR1 LGHDT and CDR2 YNNKEL (reference sequence). The CDR3 is made up of 16 amino acids. V lost 1 base to trimming and J lost 3 bases, with 15 bases between them. Written as DNA, the CDR3 is TGTGCCAGCAGCCAAGGGCTGTGGCAGGAGGACTATGGCTACACCTTC. This codes for CASSQGLWQEDYGYTF.

CDR3: CASKGTDTEAFF. As DNA, the CDR3 is TGCGCCAGCAAGGGTACGGACACTGAAGCTTTCTTT. The chain uses TRBV5-1 and TRBJ1-1; D call uncertain. Germline V gives CDR1 SGHRS, CDR2 YFSETQ. The V end was cut by 6 bases, the J end by 3 bases, with 9 bases between. The CDR3 totals 12 residues.

V gene TRBV7-8 combines with J gene TRBJ2-1, with 7 bases identical to TRBD1. The last part of the DNA fits TRBJ2-7 better; the J call may be wrong. Germline CDR1 reads SGHVS; CDR2 reads FQNEAQ. The CDR3 consists of 15 residues. The CDR3 region has the DNA TGTGCCAGCATTAGAGACCGGGACAGTTCCTACGAGCAGTACTTC. It is translated as CASIRDRDSSYEQYF.

The chain combines TRBV20-1 with TRBJ2-5, with TRBD2 matching over 8 bases. The CDR3 has 14 amino acids. The germline gives CDR1 DFQATT, CDR2 SNEGSKA (reference sequence). Trimming at V came to 3 bases and at J to 1 base, leaving 4 bases not matched to a gene. CDR3 in amino acids: CSARYLAGQETQYF. The CDR3 region has the DNA TGCAGTGCTAGGTACCTAGCGGGCCAAGAGACCCAGTACTTC.

The chain couples TRBV20-1 to TRBJ2-3; a weak D match, TRBD2 (6 bases). The CDR3 covers 15 residues. Between the trimmed V and J ends, which lost 6 bases and 2 bases, there was a span of 18 bases. Germline values: CDR1 DFQATT, CDR2 SNEGSKA (reference sequence). The DNA for the CDR3 is TGCAGTGCGATCGGATCGGGAGTAGACACAGATACGCAGTATTTT. Translation: CSAIGSGVDTDTQYF.

V and J are TRBV30 and TRBJ1-6, with 7 bases identical to TRBD1. Germline CDR1 is GTSNPN and CDR2 is SVGIG (reference sequence). The CDR3 length is 14 residues. The ends lost 3 bases at V and 13 bases at J; junction bases unmatched: 12. DNA for the CDR3: TGTGCCTGGAGAGCGGGACAGAAGTTTTGGCCCCTCCACTTT. Translated: CAWRAGQKFWPLHF.

This clonotype has ten or more counts. The gene calls are TRBV24-1 and TRBJ2-5; D might be TRBD1 (6 bases). Trimming cost V 9 bases and J 1 base, with 11 bases left between them. The CDR3 contains 13 residues. Germline-derived CDR1 and CDR2 are KGHDR and SFDVKD. The CDR3 loop reads CATAQGGQETQYF. In nucleotides, the CDR3 is TGTGCCACCGCCCAAGGGGGCCAAGAGACCCAGTACTTC.

The gene calls are TRBV6-6 and TRBJ2-5; D not resolved. The last part of the DNA fits TRBJ2-7 better; the J call may be wrong. The CDR3 covers 12 residues. Germline CDR1 and CDR2: MNHNY and SVGAGI (reference sequence). Here the CDR3 reads CASSYGVYEQYF. CDR3 DNA: TGTGCCAGCAGTTATGGAGTCTACGAGCAGTACTTC.

This clonotype was recorded a few times. The chain uses TRBV6-5 and TRBJ1-1; D might be TRBD1 (6 bases). The V end lost 6 bases, the J end lost 0 bases, and 14 bases lay between the germline ends. The CDR3 covers 15 residues. Germline V gene lookup returns CDR1 MNHEY and CDR2 SVGAGI. This chain's CDR3 is CASRPPQGMNTEAFF. CDR3 bases: TGTGCCAGCAGGCCTCCCCAGGGGATGAACACTGAAGCTTTCTTT.

The chain recombines TRBV14 with TRBJ1-1; D uncertain. This CDR3 has 15 amino acids. The germline V gene has CDR1 SGHDN and CDR2 FVKESK. V dropped 0 bases and J dropped 0 bases, with 8 bases sitting between them. For the CDR3, the DNA is TGTGCCAGCAGCCAAGAGTCGGATATGAACACTGAAGCTTTCTTT. This gives the protein CASSQESDMNTEAFF.

V usage is TRBV27 and J usage is TRBJ2-5; 14 nucleotides match TRBD2. Germline V CDR1 and CDR2: MNHEY, SMNVEV (reference sequence). The CDR3 sequence is 18 residues long. J gave up 1 base and V 4 bases, and 8 bases lay outside the gene matches. DNA for the CDR3: TGTGCCAGCAGTTCTCGGACTAGCGGGGGGTACCCCCAAGAGACCCAGTACTTC. This encodes CASSSRTSGGYPQETQYF.

This clonotype was counted between two and nine times. The rearrangement links TRBV7-7 to TRBJ2-5; D call uncertain. Between the trimmed V and J ends, which lost 1 base and 5 bases, there was a span of 11 bases. From germline, CDR1 is SSHAT and CDR2 FNYEAQ (reference sequence). The CDR3 consists of 14 residues. Here the CDR3 reads CASSLEGRWETQYF. CDR3 coding DNA: TGTGCCAGCAGCTTAGAAGGACGATGGGAGACCCAGTACTTC.

The rearrangement uses TRBV20-1 and TRBJ2-2; D ambiguous. V gave up 0 bases and J gave up 1 base, with 6 bases separating them. CDR3 size: 14 residues. Germline V gene lookup returns CDR1 DFQATT and CDR2 SNEGSKA (reference sequence). CDR3 residues: CSARDTVNTGELFF. As DNA, the CDR3 is TGCAGTGCTAGAGATACAGTGAACACCGGGGAGCTGTTTTTT.

This sequence joins TRBV3-1 and TRBJ2-5; D unresolved. The germline V gene encodes CDR1 LGHDT and CDR2 YNNKEL (reference sequence). V was trimmed by 1 base and J by 7 bases, leaving 7 bases between them. The CDR3 has 12 amino acids. CDR3 region: CASSQGIGTQYF. For the CDR3, the DNA is TGTGCCAGCAGCCAAGGGATCGGGACCCAGTACTTC.